The source of this TCR beta chain is a study of control samples from healthy donors and cancer patients. The germline V gene encodes CDR1 MNHEY and CDR2 SVGEGT. The CDR3 contains 18 residues. Trimming stripped 4 bases from V and 5 bases from J, with 23 bases between. Only in-frame clones appear in the TCRdb table, and some are missing; sequencing was by immunoSEQ multiplex PCR. This table holds about 150,000 clones, roughly 94% found once. This sequence originates from a man aged 35-49 years in good health. The V and J genes are TRBV6-2 or TRBV6-3 and TRBJ2-2, with a possible D match to TRBD1 (6 bases). The sequenced material came from blood. The chain's CDR3 is CASSSHRDKLVLTGELFF. CDR3 nucleotides: TGTGCCAGCAGTTCGCACCGGGACAAACTAGTATTGACCGGGGAGCTGTTTTTT.